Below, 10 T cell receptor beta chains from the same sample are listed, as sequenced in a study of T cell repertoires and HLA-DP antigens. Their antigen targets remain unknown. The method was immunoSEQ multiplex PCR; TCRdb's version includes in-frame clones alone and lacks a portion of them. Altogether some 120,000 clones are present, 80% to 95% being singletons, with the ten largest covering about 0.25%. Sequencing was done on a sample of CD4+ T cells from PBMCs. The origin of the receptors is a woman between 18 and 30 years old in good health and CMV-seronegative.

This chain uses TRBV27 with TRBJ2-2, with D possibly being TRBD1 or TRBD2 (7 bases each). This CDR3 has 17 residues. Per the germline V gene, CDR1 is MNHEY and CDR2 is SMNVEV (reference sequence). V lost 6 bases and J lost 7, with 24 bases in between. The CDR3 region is CASRELPGRGGHGELFF. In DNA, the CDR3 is TGTGCCAGCAGAGAGTTGCCGGGCAGGGGGGGGCACGGGGAGCTGTTTTTT.

CDR3 in DNA: TGTGCCAGCCTTGGGTCCGGGAAGGGCACCGGGGAGCTGTTTTTT. Its protein is CASLGSGKGTGELFF. The genes are TRBV28 and TRBJ2-2, with D perhaps TRBD2 (5 bases). The V and J ends lost 8 bases and 4 bases respectively, with 17 bases between them. The CDR3 is made up of 15 amino acids. Germline CDR1 is MDHEN and CDR2 is SYDVKM.

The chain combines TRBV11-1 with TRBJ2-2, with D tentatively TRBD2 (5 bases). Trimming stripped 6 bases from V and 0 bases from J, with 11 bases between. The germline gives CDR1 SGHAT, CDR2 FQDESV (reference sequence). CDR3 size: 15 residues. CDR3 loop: CASRLGNPNTGELFF. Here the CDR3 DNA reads TGTGCCAGCAGACTAGGGAATCCGAACACCGGGGAGCTGTTTTTT.

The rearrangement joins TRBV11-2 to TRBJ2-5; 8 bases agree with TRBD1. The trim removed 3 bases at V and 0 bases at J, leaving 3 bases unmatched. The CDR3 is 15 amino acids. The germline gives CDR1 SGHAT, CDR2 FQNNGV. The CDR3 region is CASSFYRGNQETQYF. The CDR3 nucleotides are TGTGCCAGCAGCTTCTACAGGGGGAACCAAGAGACCCAGTACTTC.

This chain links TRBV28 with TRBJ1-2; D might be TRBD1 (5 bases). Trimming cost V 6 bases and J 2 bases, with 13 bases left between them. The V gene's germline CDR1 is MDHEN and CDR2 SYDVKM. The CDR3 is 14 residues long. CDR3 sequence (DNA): TGTGCCAGCAGACCGGGACGGCTGAACTATGGCTACACCTTC. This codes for CASRPGRLNYGYTF.

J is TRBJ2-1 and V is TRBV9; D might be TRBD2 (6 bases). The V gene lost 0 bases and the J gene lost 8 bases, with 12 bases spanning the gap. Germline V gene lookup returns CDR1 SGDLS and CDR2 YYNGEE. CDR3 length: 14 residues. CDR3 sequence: CASSVVLAGDEQFF. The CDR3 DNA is TGTGCCAGCAGCGTAGTACTAGCAGGTGATGAGCAGTTCTTC.

The CDR3 protein is CASSLRGGARDHLEKLFF. CDR3 in DNA: TGTGCCAGCAGTTTACGGGGAGGTGCTAGGGACCATCTTGAAAAACTGTTTTTT. The gene calls are TRBV27 and TRBJ1-4; tentatively, D is TRBD1 (5 bases). Germline V gene data show CDR1 as MNHEY and CDR2 as SMNVEV (reference sequence). The V end was cut by 2 bases, the J end by 7 bases, with 23 bases between. The CDR3 spans 18 residues.

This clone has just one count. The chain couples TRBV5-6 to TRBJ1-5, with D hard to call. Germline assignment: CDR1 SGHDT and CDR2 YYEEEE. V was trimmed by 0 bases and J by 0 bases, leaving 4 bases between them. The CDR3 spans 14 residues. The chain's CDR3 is CASSLGLSNQPQHF. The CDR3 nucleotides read TGTGCCAGCAGCTTGGGTCTTAGCAATCAGCCCCAGCATTTT. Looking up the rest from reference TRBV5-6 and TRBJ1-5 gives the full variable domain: DAGVTQSPTHLIKTRGQQVTLRCSPKSGHDTVSWYQQALGQGPQFIFQYYEEEERQRGNFPDRFSGHQFPNYSSELNVNALLLGDSALYLCASSLGLSNQPQHFGDGTRLSIL.

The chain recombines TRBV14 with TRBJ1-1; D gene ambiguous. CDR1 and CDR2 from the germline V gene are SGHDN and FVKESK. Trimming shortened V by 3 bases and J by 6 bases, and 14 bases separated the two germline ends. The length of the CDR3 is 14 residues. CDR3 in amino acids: CASSHRGALPEAFF. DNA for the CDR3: TGTGCCAGCAGCCACCGGGGAGCTCTCCCTGAAGCTTTCTTT.

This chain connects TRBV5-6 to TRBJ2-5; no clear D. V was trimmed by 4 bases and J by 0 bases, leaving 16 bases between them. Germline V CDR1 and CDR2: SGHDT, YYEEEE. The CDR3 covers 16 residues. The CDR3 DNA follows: TGTGCCAGCAGCCCCCCCGCAGACTGGTACCAAGAGACCCAGTACTTC. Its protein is CASSPPADWYQETQYF.